The TCR beta chain described here comes from a study of OX40 agonist ivuxolimab in advanced cancers. The wider study: Each patient was given ivuxolimab into a vein every 2 weeks, at 0.01 to 10 mg/kg.

This CDR3 is built from 10 residues. V gave up 1 base and J gave up 11 bases, with 6 bases separating them. The germline V gene encodes CDR1 GTSNPN and CDR2 SVGIG (reference sequence). Libraries were prepared by immunoSEQ multiplex PCR; TCRdb keeps only in-frame clonotypes and omits some of them. This table has under 50,000 clones, approximately 84% appearing once. Patients with a history of autoimmune disease or on systemic immunosuppression were excluded. Collection of blood occurred at baseline, at cycle 4 day 1, and at cycle 7 day 1. The TCR originated in an adult with an advanced solid tumor such as melanoma, head and neck, liver or kidney cancer. The sequencing used CD4+ or CD8+ T cells sorted from blood, collected in a trial of the OX40 agonist ivuxolimab. The genes are TRBV30 and TRBJ2-1; D remains ambiguous. The CDR3 spells CAWSAQKQFF. The DNA for the CDR3 is TGTGCCTGGAGTGCTCAAAAGCAGTTCTTC.